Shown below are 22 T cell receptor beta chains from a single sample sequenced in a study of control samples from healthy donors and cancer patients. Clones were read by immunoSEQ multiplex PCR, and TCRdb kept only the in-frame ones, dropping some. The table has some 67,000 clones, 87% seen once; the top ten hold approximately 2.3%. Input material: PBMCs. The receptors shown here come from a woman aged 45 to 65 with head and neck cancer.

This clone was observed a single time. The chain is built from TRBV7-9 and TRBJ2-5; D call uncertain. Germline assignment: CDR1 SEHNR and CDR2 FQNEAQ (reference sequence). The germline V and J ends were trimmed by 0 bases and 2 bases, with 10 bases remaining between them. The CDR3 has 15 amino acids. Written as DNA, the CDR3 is TGTGCCAGCAGCTTAGCGTCTTGGGATCAAGAGACCCAGTACTTC. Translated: CASSLASWDQETQYF.

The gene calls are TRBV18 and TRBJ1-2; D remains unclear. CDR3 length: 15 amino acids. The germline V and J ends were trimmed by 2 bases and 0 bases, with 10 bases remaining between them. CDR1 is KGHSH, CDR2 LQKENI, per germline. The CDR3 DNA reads TGTGCCAGCTCACCAATGCCAGAGCCTAACTATGGCTACACCTTC. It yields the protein CASSPMPEPNYGYTF.

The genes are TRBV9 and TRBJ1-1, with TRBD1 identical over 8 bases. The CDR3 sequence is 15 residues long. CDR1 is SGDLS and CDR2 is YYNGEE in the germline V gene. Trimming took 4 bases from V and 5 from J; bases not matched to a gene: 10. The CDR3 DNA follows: TGTGCCAGCAGCCCAGACAGGGGATTGGGGACTGAAGCTTTCTTT. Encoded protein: CASSPDRGLGTEAFF.

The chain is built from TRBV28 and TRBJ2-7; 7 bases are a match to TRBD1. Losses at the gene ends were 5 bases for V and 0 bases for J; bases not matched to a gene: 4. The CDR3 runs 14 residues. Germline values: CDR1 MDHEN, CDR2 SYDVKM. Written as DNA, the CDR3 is TGTGCCAGCAGTAGGGGGCAGCCCTCCTACGAGCAGTACTTC. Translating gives CASSRGQPSYEQYF.

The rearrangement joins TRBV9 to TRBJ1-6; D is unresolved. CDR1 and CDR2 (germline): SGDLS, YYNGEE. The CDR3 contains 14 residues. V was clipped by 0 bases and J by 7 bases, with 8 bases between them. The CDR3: CASSVEQKNSPLHF. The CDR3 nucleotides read TGTGCCAGCAGCGTAGAACAGAAGAATTCACCCCTCCACTTT.

This CDR3 is CAISEDGTDTQYF. The CDR3 nucleotides read TGTGCCATCAGTGAAGACGGAACAGATACGCAGTATTTT. The chain links TRBV10-3 to TRBJ2-3; D is uncertain. The germline V and J ends were trimmed by 3 bases and 3 bases, with 7 bases remaining between them. The length of the CDR3 is 13 residues. Germline V lookup: CDR1 ENHRY, CDR2 SYGVKD.

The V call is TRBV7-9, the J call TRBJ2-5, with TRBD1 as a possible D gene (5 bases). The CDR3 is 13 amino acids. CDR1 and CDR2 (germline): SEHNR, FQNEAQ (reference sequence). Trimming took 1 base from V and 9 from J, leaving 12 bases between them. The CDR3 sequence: CASSLETTGAQYF. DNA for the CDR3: TGTGCCAGCAGCTTAGAAACCACAGGAGCCCAGTACTTC.

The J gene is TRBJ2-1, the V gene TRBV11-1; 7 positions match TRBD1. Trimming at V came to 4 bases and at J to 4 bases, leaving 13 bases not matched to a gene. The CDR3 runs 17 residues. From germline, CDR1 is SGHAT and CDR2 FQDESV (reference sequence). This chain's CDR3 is CASSSARTGTEYNEQFF. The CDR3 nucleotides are TGTGCCAGCAGCTCAGCCCGAACCGGGACAGAATACAATGAGCAGTTCTTC.

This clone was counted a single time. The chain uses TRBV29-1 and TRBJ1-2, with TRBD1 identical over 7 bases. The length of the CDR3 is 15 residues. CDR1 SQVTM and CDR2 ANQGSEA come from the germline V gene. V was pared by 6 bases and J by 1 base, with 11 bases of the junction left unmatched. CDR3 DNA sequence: TGCAGCGTCGAACCACAGGGGACTCTTAACTATGGCTACACCTTC. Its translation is CSVEPQGTLNYGYTF.

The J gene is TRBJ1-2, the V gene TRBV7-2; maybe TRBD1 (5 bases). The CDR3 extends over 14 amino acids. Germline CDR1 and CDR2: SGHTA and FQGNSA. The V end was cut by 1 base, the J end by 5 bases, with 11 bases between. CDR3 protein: CASSLDGTEYGYTF. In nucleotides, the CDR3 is TGTGCCAGCAGCTTAGATGGGACGGAATATGGCTACACCTTC.

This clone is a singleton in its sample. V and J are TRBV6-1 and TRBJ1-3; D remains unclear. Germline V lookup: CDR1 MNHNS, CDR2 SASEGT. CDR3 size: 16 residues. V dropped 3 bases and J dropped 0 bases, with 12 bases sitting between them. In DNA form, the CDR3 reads TGTGCCAGCAGTGACACACAGAGGTACTCTGGAAACACCATATATTTT. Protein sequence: CASSDTQRYSGNTIYF.

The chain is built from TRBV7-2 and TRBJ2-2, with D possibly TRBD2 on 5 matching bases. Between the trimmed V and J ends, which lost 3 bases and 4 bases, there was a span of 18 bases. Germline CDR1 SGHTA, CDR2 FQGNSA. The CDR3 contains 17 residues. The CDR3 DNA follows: TGTGCCAGCAGCTTGGTGGTGAGGGTTGGTACCACCGGGGAGCTGTTTTTT. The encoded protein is CASSLVVRVGTTGELFF.

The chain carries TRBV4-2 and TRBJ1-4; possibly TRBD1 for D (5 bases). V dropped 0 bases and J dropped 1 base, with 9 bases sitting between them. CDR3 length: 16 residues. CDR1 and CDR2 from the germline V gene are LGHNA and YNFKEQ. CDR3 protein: CASSQDRDRTNEKLFF. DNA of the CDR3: TGTGCCAGCAGCCAAGACAGGGACCGAACTAATGAAAAACTGTTTTTT.

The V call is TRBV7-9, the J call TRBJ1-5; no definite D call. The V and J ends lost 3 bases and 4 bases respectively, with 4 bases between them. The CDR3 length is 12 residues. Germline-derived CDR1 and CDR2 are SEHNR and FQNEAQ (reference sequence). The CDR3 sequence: CASSLQNQPQHF. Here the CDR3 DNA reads TGTGCCAGCAGCTTGCAAAATCAGCCCCAGCATTTT.

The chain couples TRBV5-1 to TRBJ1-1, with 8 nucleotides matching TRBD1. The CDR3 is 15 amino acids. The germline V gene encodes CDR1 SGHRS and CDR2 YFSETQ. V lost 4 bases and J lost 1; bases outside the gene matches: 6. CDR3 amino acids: CASSPRTGKNTEAFF. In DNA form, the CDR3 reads TGCGCCAGCAGCCCCCGGACAGGGAAGAACACTGAAGCTTTCTTT.

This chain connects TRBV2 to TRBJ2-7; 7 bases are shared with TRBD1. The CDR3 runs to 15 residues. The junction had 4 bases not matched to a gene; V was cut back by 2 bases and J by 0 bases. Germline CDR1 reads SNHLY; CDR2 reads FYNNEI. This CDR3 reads CASSEWGQNSYEQYF. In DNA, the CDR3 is TGTGCCAGCAGTGAATGGGGACAGAACTCCTACGAGCAGTACTTC.

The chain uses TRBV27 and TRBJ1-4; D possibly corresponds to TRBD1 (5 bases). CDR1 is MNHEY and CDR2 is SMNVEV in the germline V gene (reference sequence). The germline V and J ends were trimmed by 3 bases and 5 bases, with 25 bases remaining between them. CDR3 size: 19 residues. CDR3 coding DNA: TGTGCCAGCAGTTTTACGGGCCAGGCAGCGCGCTGGGGGAATGAAAAACTGTTTTTT. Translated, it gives CASSFTGQAARWGNEKLFF.

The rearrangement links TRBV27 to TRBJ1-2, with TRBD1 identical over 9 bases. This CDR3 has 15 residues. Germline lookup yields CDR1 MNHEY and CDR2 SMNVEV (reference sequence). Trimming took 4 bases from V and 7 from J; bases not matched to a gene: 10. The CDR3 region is CASSSAGTGYSGYTF. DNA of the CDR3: TGTGCCAGCAGTTCAGCCGGGACAGGGTATTCTGGCTACACCTTC.

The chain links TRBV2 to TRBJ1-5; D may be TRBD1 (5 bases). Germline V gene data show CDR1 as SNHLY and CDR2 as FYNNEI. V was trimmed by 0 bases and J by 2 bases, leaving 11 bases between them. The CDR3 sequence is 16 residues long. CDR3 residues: CASSEAGGSGNQPQHF. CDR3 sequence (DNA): TGTGCCAGCAGTGAAGCGGGGGGTAGTGGCAATCAGCCCCAGCATTTT.

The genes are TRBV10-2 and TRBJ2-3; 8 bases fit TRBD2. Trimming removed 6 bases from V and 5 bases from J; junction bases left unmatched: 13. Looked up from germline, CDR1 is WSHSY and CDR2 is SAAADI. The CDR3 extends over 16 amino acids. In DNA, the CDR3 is TGCGCCAGCAGACTAACCGGGACTAGTTTTGGAGATACGCAGTATTTT. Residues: CASRLTGTSFGDTQYF.

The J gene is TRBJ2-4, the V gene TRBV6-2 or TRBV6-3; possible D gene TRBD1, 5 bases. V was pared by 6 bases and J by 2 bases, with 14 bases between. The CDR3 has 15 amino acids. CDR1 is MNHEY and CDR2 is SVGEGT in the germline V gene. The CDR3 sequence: CASSAPGATKNIQYF. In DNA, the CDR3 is TGTGCCAGCAGCGCCCCTGGGGCGACCAAAAACATTCAGTACTTC.

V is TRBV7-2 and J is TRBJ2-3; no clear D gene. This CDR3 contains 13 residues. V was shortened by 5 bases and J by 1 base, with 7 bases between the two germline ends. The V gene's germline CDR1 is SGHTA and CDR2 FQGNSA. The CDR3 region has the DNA TGTGCCAGCAGCGCCCGACGCACAGATACGCAGTATTTT. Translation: CASSARRTDTQYF.